This TCR beta chain was sequenced for a study of CD8 T cells in Susac syndrome. Study results and limitations: The number of individuals included in the study's TCR sequencing and HLA analysis was acknowledged as relatively small.

Both CD4+ and CD8+ T cells were negatively isolated, and TEMRA cells underwent FACS enrichment. With random hexamers, 0.5 to 1 ug RNA was reverse transcribed. It was immunoSEQ multiplex PCR that amplified TCR beta CDR3 across 54 Vbeta and 13 Jbeta. A single record per CDR3 protein comes from TCRdb applying MiXCR to the immunoSEQ multiplex PCR reads. The sample consists of about 400,000 distinct CDR3 sequences, approximately 85% of them appearing once. Regarding this clonotype: Its antigen is not identified.

The sequenced sample consisted of CD8+ T cells from PBMCs. The sequence derives from a human donor with multiple sclerosis.

The CDR3 sequence is CASSSWTGGSYEQYF. In nucleotides, the CDR3 is TGTGCCAGCAGTTCCTGGACAGGGGGCTCCTACGAGCAGTACTTC. This chain joins TRBV27 and TRBJ2-7, with 10 bases matching TRBD1. Germline assignment: CDR1 MNHEY and CDR2 SMNVEV (reference sequence). The V gene end was trimmed by 4 bases and the J gene end by 0 bases; junction bases not matched to a gene: 3. The CDR3 totals 15 residues.